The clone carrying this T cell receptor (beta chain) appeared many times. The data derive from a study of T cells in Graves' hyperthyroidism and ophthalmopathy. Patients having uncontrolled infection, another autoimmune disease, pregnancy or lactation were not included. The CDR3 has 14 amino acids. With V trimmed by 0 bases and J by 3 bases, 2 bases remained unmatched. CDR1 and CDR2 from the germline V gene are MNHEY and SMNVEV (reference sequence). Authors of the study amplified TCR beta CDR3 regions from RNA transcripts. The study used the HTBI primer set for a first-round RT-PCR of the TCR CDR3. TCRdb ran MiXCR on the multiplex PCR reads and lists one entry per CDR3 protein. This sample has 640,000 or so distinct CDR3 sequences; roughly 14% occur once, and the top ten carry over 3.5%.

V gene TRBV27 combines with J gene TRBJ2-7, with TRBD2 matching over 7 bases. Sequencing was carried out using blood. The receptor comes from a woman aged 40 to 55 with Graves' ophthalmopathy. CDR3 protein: CASSLSIAGYEQYF. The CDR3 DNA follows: TGTGCCAGCAGTTTATCGATAGCGGGCTACGAGCAGTACTTC.